What follows describes a single TCR beta chain. What it binds is not known. The data were taken from a study of shared clonotypes between healthy human individuals. Across the study: Used for every donor were three CD4 naive, three CD4 memory, two CD8 naive and one CD8 memory plate.

Assay runs were performed at deep level. Here immunoSEQ multiplex PCR was the method, and the copy in TCRdb shows in-frame clones only, minus some. This repertoire shows about 2.4 million clones, more than 90% found once; its top ten account for 0.14%. Germline V lookup: CDR1 SGHRS, CDR2 YFSETQ. This CDR3 contains 14 residues. The V gene lost 0 bases and the J gene lost 3 bases, with 9 bases spanning the gap. Regarding the study as a whole: Clonotypes not shared had lower generation probabilities than those common to all four donors.

The rearrangement links TRBV5-1 to TRBJ2-5, with D possibly TRBD1 on 5 matching bases. The TCR originated in a man between 18 and 35 years old in good health. The sample taken for sequencing was naive CD4+ T cells sorted from blood. Subset of the sample: CD45RA+ positively selected. The CDR3 DNA is TGCGCCAGCAGCTTGGCGACAGAGAAAGAGACCCAGTACTTC. Encoded protein: CASSLATEKETQYF.